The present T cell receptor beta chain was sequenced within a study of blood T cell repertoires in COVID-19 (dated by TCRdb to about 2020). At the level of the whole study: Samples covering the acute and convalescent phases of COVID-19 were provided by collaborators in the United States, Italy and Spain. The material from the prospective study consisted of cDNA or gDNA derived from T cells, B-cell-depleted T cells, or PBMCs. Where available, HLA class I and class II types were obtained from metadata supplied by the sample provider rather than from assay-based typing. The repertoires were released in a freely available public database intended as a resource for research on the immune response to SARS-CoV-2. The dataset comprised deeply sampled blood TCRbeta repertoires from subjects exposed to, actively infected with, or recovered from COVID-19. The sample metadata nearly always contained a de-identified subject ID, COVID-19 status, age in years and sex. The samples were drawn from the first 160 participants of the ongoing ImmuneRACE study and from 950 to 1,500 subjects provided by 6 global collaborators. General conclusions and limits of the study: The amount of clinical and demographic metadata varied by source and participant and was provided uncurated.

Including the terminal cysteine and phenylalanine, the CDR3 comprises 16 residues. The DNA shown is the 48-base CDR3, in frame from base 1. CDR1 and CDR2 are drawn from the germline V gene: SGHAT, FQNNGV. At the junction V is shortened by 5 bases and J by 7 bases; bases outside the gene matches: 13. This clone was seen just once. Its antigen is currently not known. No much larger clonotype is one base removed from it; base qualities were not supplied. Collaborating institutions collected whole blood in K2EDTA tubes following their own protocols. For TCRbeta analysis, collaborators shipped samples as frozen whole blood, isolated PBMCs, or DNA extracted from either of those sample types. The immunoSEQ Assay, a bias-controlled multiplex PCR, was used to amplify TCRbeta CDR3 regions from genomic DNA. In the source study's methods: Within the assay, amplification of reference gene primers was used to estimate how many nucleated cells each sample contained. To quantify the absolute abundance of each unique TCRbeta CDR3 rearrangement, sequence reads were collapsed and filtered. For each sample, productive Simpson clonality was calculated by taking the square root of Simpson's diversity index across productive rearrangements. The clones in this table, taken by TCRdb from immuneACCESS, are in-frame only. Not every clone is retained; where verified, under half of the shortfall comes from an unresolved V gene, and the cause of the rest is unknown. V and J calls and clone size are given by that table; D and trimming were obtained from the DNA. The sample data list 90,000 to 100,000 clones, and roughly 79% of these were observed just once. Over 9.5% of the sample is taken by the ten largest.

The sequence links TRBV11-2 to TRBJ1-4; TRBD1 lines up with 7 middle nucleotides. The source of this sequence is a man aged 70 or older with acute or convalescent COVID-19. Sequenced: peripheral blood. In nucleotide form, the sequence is TGTGCCAGCAGCCCGGGGACAGCTCAACGAGGTGAAAAACTGTTTTTT. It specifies CASSPGTAQRGEKLFF.